This record looks at one TCR beta chain sequence and its context. The antigen remains undetermined. The sample comes from a study of cytomegalovirus exposure and HLA in healthy donors. General study findings and limits: Among TCR beta chains, those listed as cytomegalovirus-associated numbered about 160. Reports described diagnosis of cytomegalovirus status by the classifier as highly specific and sensitive. Most of the TCR beta V segments (in an earlier analysis) were productive either about 87% or about 30% of the time.

The CDR3 covers 15 residues. Germline assignment: CDR1 MNHEY and CDR2 SMNVEV (reference sequence). J gave up 3 bases and V 2 bases, and 6 bases lay outside the gene matches. The PCR had 60 Vbeta and 13 Jbeta primers. Here immunoSEQ multiplex PCR was the method, and the copy in TCRdb shows in-frame clones only, minus some. In the table there are 120,000 or so clones, about 80% of which are singletons. This rearrangement joins TRBV27 to TRBJ1-2; 7 positions agree with TRBD1. Specimen: PBMCs. This sequence originates from a human donor in good health. As DNA, the CDR3 is TGTGCCAGCAGTTTAATAGGACAGGCTGACTATGGCTACACCTTC. Amino acid sequence: CASSLIGQADYGYTF.